The source of this T cell receptor (beta chain) is a study of brain T cells in children with intractable seizures. Study results and limitations: Pre-surgery blood may have been undersampled, hiding some clones. HCMV serostatus was not known, and viral specificity came from CDR3 similarity only.

The data were produced by immunoSEQ multiplex PCR, yet TCRdb's version contains in-frame clones alone and is incomplete. The sample holds about 110,000 clones, 94% seen once. Sequencing was limited to surgery cases with top T cell transcript signatures in brain tissue. At least one anti-epileptic drug was given before surgery. Note on this clone: Its antigen remains unidentified.

This CDR3 region has 12 residues. Trimming cost V 7 bases and J 4 bases, with 11 bases left between them. Germline values: CDR1 SQVTM, CDR2 ANQGSEA. This clonotype was obtained from a boy in the first two years of life with hemimegalencephaly and intractable seizures. The specimen was peripheral blood, collected at surgery. This chain connects TRBV29-1 to TRBJ1-3; D unclear. DNA of the CDR3: TGCAGCGCCCGGGGTTCCGGAAACACCATATATTTT. Its translation is CSARGSGNTIYF.